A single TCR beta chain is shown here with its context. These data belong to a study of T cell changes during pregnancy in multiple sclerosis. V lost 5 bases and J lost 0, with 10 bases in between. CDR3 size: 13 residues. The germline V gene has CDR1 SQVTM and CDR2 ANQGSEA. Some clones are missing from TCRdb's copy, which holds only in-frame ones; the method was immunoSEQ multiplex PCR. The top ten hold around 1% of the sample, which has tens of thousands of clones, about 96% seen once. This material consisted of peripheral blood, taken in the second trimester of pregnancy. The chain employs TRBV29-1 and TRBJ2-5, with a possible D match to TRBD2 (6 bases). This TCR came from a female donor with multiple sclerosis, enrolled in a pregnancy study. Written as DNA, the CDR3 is TGCAGCGTTAAGCGGGTCAACCAAGAGACCCAGTACTTC. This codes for CSVKRVNQETQYF. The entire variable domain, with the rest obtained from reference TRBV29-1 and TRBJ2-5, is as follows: SAVISQKPSRDICQRGTSLTIQCQVDSQVTMMFWYRQQPGQSLTLIATANQGSEATYESGFVIDKFPISRPNLTFSTLTVSNMSPEDSSIYLCSVKRVNQETQYFGPGTRLLVL.